Listed below are T cell receptor beta chains from one sample, sequenced in a study of early T cells in non-severe SARS-CoV-2 infection. A single record per CDR3 protein comes from TCRdb applying MiXCR to the 5' RACE reads. The data show approximately 52,000 distinct CDR3 sequences, with 7% to 9% seen just once and 8.5% to 10% held by the top ten. Input material: whole blood. The receptors originated from an adult who was a healthcare worker with PCR-confirmed SARS-CoV-2 infection or an uninfected control (not recorded which). Both conserved end residues are part of each CDR3. A D gene is named only where the DNA matches it firmly. Only some rows state a clone size, as once, few, many or a class for expanded clones.

>NA|TRBJ2-1|TRBV11-3|NA
CASSLAANSYNEQFF
TGTGCCAGCAGCTTAGCAGCCAACTCCTACAATGAGCAGTTCTTC
>NA|TRBJ2-1|TRBV20-1|NA
CSARDMGHEQFF
TGCAGTGCTAGAGATATGGGCCATGAGCAGTTCTTC
>many|TRBJ1-4|TRBV18|TRBD1
CASSLGTGLNEKLFF
TGTGCCAGCTCTCTCGGGACAGGATTAAATGAAAAACTGTTTTTT
>NA|TRBJ1-6|TRBV10-3|TRBD1
CAISESTGTGNSPLHF
TGTGCCATCAGTGAGTCGACAGGGACAGGAAATTCACCCCTCCACTTT
>NA|TRBJ2-7|TRBV28|NA
CASSSGPTFSYEQYF
TGTGCCAGCAGTTCCGGGCCGACCTTCTCCTACGAGCAGTACTTC
>NA|TRBJ2-1|TRBV9|TRBD2
CASRLAGGINEQFF
TGTGCCAGCAGGCTAGCGGGAGGGATAAATGAGCAGTTCTTC
>few|TRBJ1-1|TRBV12-3/TRBV12-4|NA
CASSSTVAWIEAFF
TGTGCCAGCAGTTCGACAGTAGCCTGGATTGAAGCTTTCTTT
>few|TRBJ1-6|TRBV19|TRBD1
CASIPSYRGQNSPLHF
TGTGCCAGTATCCCCTCCTACAGGGGACAAAATTCACCCCTCCACTTT
>few|TRBJ1-2|TRBV24-1|TRBD1
CATSDRGQPTNYGYTF
TGTGCCACCAGTGACCGGGGACAGCCCACAAACTATGGCTACACCTTC
>NA|TRBJ2-2|TRBV12-3/TRBV12-4|NA
CASSIESGGGTGELFF
TGTGCCAGCAGTATTGAGTCAGGAGGGGGCACCGGGGAGCTGTTTTTT
>NA|TRBJ2-5|TRBV10-3|TRBD2
CAISTSGSEETQYF
TGTGCCATCAGCACTAGCGGGAGCGAAGAGACCCAGTACTTC
>NA|TRBJ2-7|TRBV28|NA
CASLQRGGALEQYF
TGTGCCAGCTTACAAAGGGGGGGAGCCCTCGAGCAGTACTTC
>few|TRBJ2-5|TRBV7-2|TRBD2
CASRRRLAGVAQETQYF
TGTGCCAGCAGGCGAAGACTAGCGGGAGTGGCTCAAGAGACCCAGTACTTC
>NA|TRBJ2-1|TRBV24-1|TRBD2
CATSKAGLAGGTLNEQFF
TGTGCCACCAGTAAGGCTGGACTAGCGGGAGGAACTTTGAATGAGCAGTTCTTC
>NA|TRBJ1-1|TRBV28|NA
CASSSPGHSNTEAFF
TGTGCCAGCAGTTCGCCGGGACATTCGAACACTGAAGCTTTCTTT
>NA|TRBJ1-1|TRBV6-4|NA
CASSSRGGTEAFF
TGTGCCAGCAGTTCCCGAGGGGGGACTGAAGCTTTCTTT
>few|TRBJ1-5|TRBV28|NA
CASRRGTPRNQPQHF
TGTGCCAGCAGGCGCGGGACACCCAGGAATCAGCCCCAGCATTTT
>NA|TRBJ2-1|TRBV19|NA
CASSIAGAVGGPYEQFF
TGTGCCAGTAGTATAGCGGGCGCGGTGGGGGGGCCGTATGAGCAGTTCTTC
>NA|TRBJ2-1|TRBV27|TRBD2
CASRSGLAVYNEQFF
TGTGCCAGCAGGTCGGGACTAGCGGTTTACAATGAGCAGTTCTTC
>medium-sized|TRBJ1-2|TRBV18|NA
CASSPQGESGYTF
TGTGCCAGCTCACCACAAGGGGAGAGTGGCTACACCTTC
>NA|TRBJ1-2|TRBV5-4|TRBD1
CASSLPTGGEYGYTF
TGTGCCAGCAGCTTGCCAACAGGGGGGGAATATGGCTACACCTTC
>many|TRBJ1-6|TRBV20-1|NA
CSAQQGVGGNSPLHF
TGCAGTGCCCAACAGGGAGTAGGTGGGAATTCACCCCTCCACTTT
>few|TRBJ1-4|TRBV6-6|NA
CASSYRRAESNEKLFF
TGTGCCAGCAGTTATCGGAGGGCGGAGTCTAATGAAAAACTGTTTTTT
>many|TRBJ1-1|TRBV10-3|TRBD1
CAISADLTGRLEMNTEAFF
TGTGCCATCAGTGCAGATCTGACAGGGAGGTTGGAAATGAACACTGAAGCTTTCTTT
>many|TRBJ2-7|TRBV12-5|NA
CASGLAVGQGSSYEQYF
TGTGCTAGTGGTTTGGCCGTAGGGCAGGGATCTTCCTACGAGCAGTACTTC
>few|TRBJ2-7|TRBV4-1|NA
CASSQGVGRSSYEQYF
TGCGCCAGCAGCCAAGGAGTAGGACGAAGCTCCTACGAGCAGTACTTC
>few|TRBJ1-5|TRBV2|NA
CASSPAVGGRQPQHF
TGTGCCAGCAGCCCAGCCGTGGGGGGCCGACAGCCCCAGCATTTT
>NA|TRBJ2-7|TRBV7-9|NA
CASSLLGGEQYF
TGTGCCAGCAGCTTACTCGGGGGCGAGCAGTACTTC
>many|TRBJ1-5|TRBV20-1|NA
CSAEDWTKQPQHF
TGCAGTGCTGAGGACTGGACGAAACAGCCCCAGCATTTT
>few|TRBJ2-7|TRBV3-1|NA
CASSSTLLYEQYF
TGTGCCAGCAGCTCCACCCTCCTTTACGAGCAGTACTTC
>NA|TRBJ2-7|TRBV6-1|NA
CASSSGLYEQYF
TGTGCCAGCAGTTCGGGACTTTACGAGCAGTACTTC
>few|TRBJ2-7|TRBV12-3/TRBV12-4|TRBD2
CASSLTSGRAGYEQYF
TGTGCCAGCAGCCTGACTAGCGGGAGGGCCGGGTACGAGCAGTACTTC
>few|TRBJ2-7|TRBV3-1|NA
CASSQWSGGVSSYEQYF
TGTGCCAGCAGCCAATGGTCTGGCGGGGTTAGCTCCTACGAGCAGTACTTC
>few|TRBJ2-1|TRBV3-1|TRBD2
CASSQGASGSGEQFF
TGTGCCAGCAGCCAAGGAGCTAGCGGGAGCGGAGAGCAGTTCTTC
>NA|TRBJ2-7|TRBV10-3|TRBD1
CAIRDPRGQGLTYEQYF
TGTGCCATCAGAGACCCTCGAGGACAGGGGTTAACCTACGAGCAGTACTTC
>NA|TRBJ2-3|TRBV20-1|TRBD2
CSAPTAGERSDTQYF
TGCAGTGCTCCTACTGCGGGAGAGCGCTCAGATACGCAGTATTTT
>many|TRBJ2-2|TRBV7-3|NA
CASSSLAGNTGELFF
TGTGCCAGCAGCTCCCTCGCGGGCAACACCGGGGAGCTGTTTTTT
>many|TRBJ2-7|TRBV29-1|TRBD1
CSVLTGVEQYF
TGCAGCGTTCTGACAGGGGTCGAGCAGTACTTC
>NA|TRBJ2-7|TRBV2|TRBD1
CASSDYSGGSEQYF
TGTGCCAGCAGTGATTATTCAGGGGGATCCGAGCAGTACTTC
>few|TRBJ2-1|TRBV7-3|NA
CASSFVLGGYNEQFF
TGTGCCAGCAGCTTTGTACTAGGCGGGTACAATGAGCAGTTCTTC
>few|TRBJ1-1|TRBV30|NA
CAWSGSFLNEAFF
TGTGCCTGGAGTGGGAGTTTCCTGAATGAAGCTTTCTTT
>medium-sized|TRBJ2-3|TRBV7-6|NA
CASSLALTTDTQYF
TGTGCCAGCAGCTTAGCGCTAACAACAGATACGCAGTATTTT
>NA|TRBJ2-7|TRBV6-2/TRBV6-3|NA
CASSYPGLYEQCF
TGTGCCAGCAGTTACCCGGGTCTCTACGAGCAGTGCTTC
>many|TRBJ1-2|TRBV7-3|TRBD1
CASSSTGGSVGYTF
TGTGCCAGCAGCTCTACAGGGGGCTCGGTTGGCTACACCTTC
>NA|TRBJ1-5|TRBV12-3/TRBV12-4|TRBD1
CASSRTGGKQPQHF
TGTGCCAGCAGCCGTACAGGGGGAAAACAGCCCCAGCATTTT
>few|TRBJ2-1|TRBV6-2/TRBV6-3|TRBD2
CASRTSANNEQFF
TGTGCCAGCCGGACTAGCGCTAACAATGAGCAGTTCTTC
>few|TRBJ1-2|TRBV6-1|NA
CASSSQGLNYGYTF
TGTGCCAGCAGTTCCCAAGGACTCAACTATGGCTACACCTTC
>many|TRBJ2-3|TRBV6-2/TRBV6-3|TRBD2
CASSWGTSADTQYF
TGTGCCAGCTCTTGGGGGACTAGTGCCGATACGCAGTATTTT
>NA|TRBJ2-5|TRBV5-1|NA
CASSWYQETQYF
TGCGCCAGCAGCTGGTACCAAGAGACCCAGTACTTC
>NA|TRBJ2-1|TRBV27|NA
CASSLGPRVGNEQFF
TGTGCCAGCAGTTTGGGGCCGAGAGTCGGCAATGAGCAGTTCTTC
>NA|TRBJ1-5|TRBV28|NA
CASSLWRDGNQPQHF
TGTGCCAGCAGTTTATGGCGGGACGGCAATCAGCCCCAGCATTTT
>NA|TRBJ2-7|TRBV14|NA
CASSQDFYEQYF
TGTGCCAGCAGCCAAGACTTCTACGAGCAGTACTTC
>many|TRBJ1-3|TRBV5-1|NA
CASTSSGNTIYF
TGCGCCAGCACAAGCTCTGGAAACACCATATATTTT
>many|TRBJ2-1|TRBV18|NA
CASSPPQGGKSRNEQFF
TGTGCCAGCTCACCCCCCCAGGGGGGGAAGAGCCGCAATGAGCAGTTCTTC
>many|TRBJ2-7|TRBV6-9|NA
CASSGGTGPYF
TGTGCCAGCAGTGGGGGGACGGGGCCCTACTTC
>many|TRBJ1-6|TRBV20-1|NA
CSAPSGNLTPLHF
TGCAGTGCTCCTTCCGGGAACCTCACACCCCTCCACTTT
>few|TRBJ2-3|TRBV7-2|NA
CASSLVAGDTQYF
TGTGCCAGCAGCTTAGTCGCGGGAGATACGCAGTATTTT
>many|TRBJ2-7|TRBV13|NA
CASSLGRSSYEQYF
TGTGCCAGCAGCCTGGGAAGGAGCTCCTACGAGCAGTACTTC
>NA|TRBJ2-7|TRBV5-6|TRBD2
CASSLSGGPYEQYF
TGTGCCAGCAGCTTGAGCGGGGGTCCCTACGAGCAGTACTTC
>NA|TRBJ2-1|TRBV7-6|NA
CASRSLESNEQFF
TGTGCCAGCAGGAGTCTAGAATCCAATGAGCAGTTCTTC